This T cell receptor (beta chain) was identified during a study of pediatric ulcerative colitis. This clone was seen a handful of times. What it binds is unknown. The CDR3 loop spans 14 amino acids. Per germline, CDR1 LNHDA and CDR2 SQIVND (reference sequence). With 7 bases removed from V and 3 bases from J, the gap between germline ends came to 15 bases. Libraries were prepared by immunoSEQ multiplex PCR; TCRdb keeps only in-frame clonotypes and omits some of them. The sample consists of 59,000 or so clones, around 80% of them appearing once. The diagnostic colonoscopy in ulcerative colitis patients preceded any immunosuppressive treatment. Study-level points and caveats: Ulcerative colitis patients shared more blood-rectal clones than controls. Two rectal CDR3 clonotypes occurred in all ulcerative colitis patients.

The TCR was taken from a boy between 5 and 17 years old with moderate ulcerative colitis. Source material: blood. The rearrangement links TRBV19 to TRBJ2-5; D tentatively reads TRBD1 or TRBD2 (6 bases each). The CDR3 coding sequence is TGTGCCAGTAAAGAGGGGGGCCCTAAAGAGACCCAGTACTTC. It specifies CASKEGGPKETQYF.